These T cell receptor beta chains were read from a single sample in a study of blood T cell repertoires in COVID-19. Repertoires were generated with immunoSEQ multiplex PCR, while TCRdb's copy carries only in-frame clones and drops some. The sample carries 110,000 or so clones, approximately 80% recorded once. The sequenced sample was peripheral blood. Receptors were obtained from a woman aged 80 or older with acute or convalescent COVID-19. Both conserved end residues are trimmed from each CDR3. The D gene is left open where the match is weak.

CDR3: ATSRAPPTEPYNEQF; V: TRBV15; D: NA; J: TRBJ2-1
CDR3: ATRTGDQPQH; V: TRBV27; D: TRBD1; J: TRBJ1-5
CDR3: ASRERSVNNEQF; V: TRBV6-5; D: NA; J: TRBJ2-1
CDR3: ASSIAGSQETQY; V: TRBV19; D: NA; J: TRBJ2-5
CDR3: ASSSQLEYGYT; V: TRBV5-6; D: NA; J: TRBJ1-2
CDR3: ASSNPPRDRGHTKNIQY; V: TRBV19; D: TRBD1; J: TRBJ2-4
CDR3: ASSPPGQGFEDTQY; V: TRBV18; D: TRBD1; J: TRBJ2-3
CDR3: AISESSNSRGYNEQF; V: TRBV10-3; D: NA; J: TRBJ2-1
CDR3: ASSSHRETEAF; V: TRBV6-5; D: NA; J: TRBJ1-1
CDR3: AISDWDRNPTGELF; V: TRBV10-3; D: TRBD1; J: TRBJ2-2
CDR3: ASSLTRRLVEQF; V: TRBV7-2; D: NA; J: TRBJ2-1
CDR3: ASSLRSGRGTDTQY; V: TRBV5-8; D: TRBD2; J: TRBJ2-3
CDR3: ASSLTTGDTEAF; V: TRBV5-4; D: TRBD1; J: TRBJ1-1
CDR3: ASAGRGSPLH; V: TRBV19; D: NA; J: TRBJ1-6
CDR3: ASSQTGFSYNEQF; V: TRBV7-2; D: TRBD1; J: TRBJ2-1
CDR3: ASSFWQGEQPQH; V: TRBV28; D: NA; J: TRBJ1-5
CDR3: ASSLNWQGAKGTIY; V: TRBV27; D: TRBD1; J: TRBJ1-3
CDR3: ASSPPTGFTGELF; V: TRBV28; D: NA; J: TRBJ2-2
CDR3: ATSRPKGQGDEQF; V: TRBV15; D: TRBD1; J: TRBJ2-1
CDR3: SVGLGPETQY; V: TRBV29-1; D: NA; J: TRBJ2-5
CDR3: ATSRGTSGRSGEQF; V: TRBV15; D: TRBD2; J: TRBJ2-1
CDR3: ASSLGSQAQGETQY; V: TRBV5-4; D: NA; J: TRBJ2-5
CDR3: ATTQGRSPLAGSYNEQF; V: TRBV24-1; D: NA; J: TRBJ2-1